Shown below are 18 T cell receptor beta chains from a single sample sequenced in a study of blood T cell repertoires in COVID-19. Sequencing was performed with immunoSEQ multiplex PCR; in TCRdb, only in-frame clones are kept and a portion is missing. Of roughly 35,000 clones listed, about 90% are singletons. The sample was peripheral blood. Receptor source: a man aged 50 or older with active or convalescent COVID-19.

The V call is TRBV2, the J call TRBJ2-2; 9 bases fit TRBD2. The CDR3 runs to 15 residues. Germline CDR1 is SNHLY and CDR2 is FYNNEI. The V and J ends lost 3 bases and 4 bases, in that order; junction bases with no gene match: 3. The CDR3, as DNA: TGTGCCAGCAGTGATACTAGCGGGTTCACCGGGGAGCTGTTTTTT. It is translated as CASSDTSGFTGELFF.

This chain connects TRBV3-1 (or the pseudogene TRBV3-2) to TRBJ2-7; TRBD1 matches at 12 bases. The germline V gene encodes CDR1 LGHDT and CDR2 YNNKEL (reference sequence). This CDR3 has 14 amino acids. V lost 1 base, J lost 6 bases, and 1 base stayed unmatched. In nucleotides, the CDR3 is TGTGCCAGCAGCCAAGTGGGACAGGGGGCCGAGCAGTACTTC. It yields the protein CASSQVGQGAEQYF.

The chain joins TRBV7-8 to TRBJ2-7; D is ambiguous. CDR1 is SGHVS, CDR2 FQNEAQ, per germline. The CDR3 runs 15 residues. V was cut by 0 bases and J by 1 base, with 10 bases left in between. CDR3 protein: CASSLAHSLSYEQYF. The CDR3 coding sequence is TGTGCCAGCAGCTTAGCGCACAGTCTGTCCTACGAGCAGTACTTC. Filled out from reference TRBV7-8 and TRBJ2-7, the complete variable domain reads GAGVSQSPRYKVAKRGQDVALRCDPISGHVSLFWYQQALGQGPEFLTYFQNEAQLDKSGLPSDRFFAERPEGSVSTLKIQRTQQEDSAVYLCASSLAHSLSYEQYFGPGTRLTVT.

CDR3 DNA sequence: TGTGCCAGCAGTCCCGCCAGCCTTGGGGGCGGCTACACCTTC. As protein: CASSPASLGGGYTF. The rearrangement uses TRBV28 and TRBJ1-2; a possible D gene is TRBD1 (6 bases). V lost 5 bases, J lost 8 bases, and 18 bases lay in between. Germline V CDR1 and CDR2: MDHEN, SYDVKM. The length of the CDR3 is 14 residues.

This clone appeared a few times. This chain uses TRBV7-2 with TRBJ2-3; D uncertain. Trimming pared 1 base from V and 0 bases from J, leaving 5 bases between. In germline, CDR1 is SGHTA, CDR2 FQGNSA. The CDR3 spans 14 residues. CDR3 nucleotides: TGTGCCAGCAGCTTAGAGACTAGCACAGATACGCAGTATTTT. Its protein product is CASSLETSTDTQYF. The whole variable domain, filled in from reference TRBV7-2 and TRBJ2-3, reads GAGVSQSPSNKVTEKGKDVELRCDPISGHTALYWYRQSLGQGLEFLIYFQGNSAPDKSGLPSDRFSAERTGGSVSTLTIQRTQQEDSAVYLCASSLETSTDTQYFGPGTRLTVL.

The chain joins TRBV7-9 to TRBJ2-7; TRBD1 aligns across 7 bases. Per germline, CDR1 SEHNR and CDR2 FQNEAQ (reference sequence). V was pared by 5 bases and J by 1 base, with 8 bases of the junction left unmatched. The CDR3 is 15 residues long. CDR3 DNA: TGTGCCAGCAGCCAAGACAGGGCGCAATCCTACGAGCAGTACTTC. Encoded protein: CASSQDRAQSYEQYF. Using reference TRBV7-9 and TRBJ2-7 for the parts outside the CDR3, the full variable domain is DTGVSQNPRHKITKRGQNVTFRCDPISEHNRLYWYRQTLGQGPEFLTYFQNEAQLEKSRLLSDRFSAERPKGSFSTLEIQRTEQGDSAMYLCASSQDRAQSYEQYFGPGTRLTVT.

This rearrangement joins TRBV18 to TRBJ2-3; TRBD2 agrees at 11 bases. Germline lookup yields CDR1 KGHSH and CDR2 LQKENI. This CDR3 spans 15 amino acids. V trimming: 5 bases; J trimming: 6 bases; junction bases outside the gene matches: 7. The DNA for the CDR3 is TGTGCCAGCTCATTAGCGGGAGGGCCGTCTGATACGCAGTATTTT. It encodes CASSLAGGPSDTQYF.

The gene calls are TRBV5-4 and TRBJ1-1; maybe TRBD1 (5 bases). Germline CDR1 SGHNT, CDR2 YYREEE (reference sequence). The CDR3 consists of 17 residues. V dropped 3 bases and J dropped 0 bases, with 18 bases sitting between them. The CDR3 sequence: CASSSGGSGIMNTEAFF. The CDR3 nucleotides read TGTGCCAGCAGCTCTGGTGGGTCAGGGATTATGAACACTGAAGCTTTCTTT.

This chain uses TRBV12-1 with TRBJ2-2; the D call TRBD2 from the table was never checked on the DNA. TRBV12-1 is a known pseudogene. This CDR3 comprises 17 residues. CDR3 sequence reads: CASSFRLAGEGAGELFF. CDR3 DNA sequence: TGTGCCAGCAGCTTCAGGCTAGCGGGAGAAGGGGCCGGGGAGCTGTTTTTT.

The chain has TRBV28 and TRBJ2-3; the D is unclear. Germline values: CDR1 MDHEN, CDR2 SYDVKM. Trimming cost V 9 bases and J 2 bases, with 15 bases left between them. The CDR3 has 14 amino acids. Written as DNA, the CDR3 is TGTGCCAGTTCCTCTCTCGACTCCACAGATACGCAGTATTTT. Translating it yields CASSSLDSTDTQYF.

The J gene is TRBJ2-1, the V gene TRBV2; 9 bases are shared with TRBD2. V lost 1 base to trimming and J lost 4 bases; unmatched junction nucleotides: 23. Looked up from germline, CDR1 is SNHLY and CDR2 is FYNNEI. This CDR3 contains 22 residues. The CDR3 DNA follows: TGTGCCAGCAGTGAAGTATCTTCGACTAATTATGCGGGAGGGCCGGATTACAATGAGCAGTTCTTC. Its translation: CASSEVSSTNYAGGPDYNEQFF.

This chain links TRBV5-6 with TRBJ2-5; D possibly corresponds to TRBD2 (6 bases). Trimming stripped 1 base from V and 5 bases from J, with 9 bases between. Per the germline V gene, CDR1 is SGHDT and CDR2 is YYEEEE. The CDR3 loop spans 13 amino acids. CDR3 sequence: CASSLSGRETQYF. CDR3 bases: TGTGCCAGCAGCTTGTCTGGGAGGGAGACCCAGTACTTC.

V gene TRBV10-3 combines with J gene TRBJ1-4; weak D call: TRBD1 (5 bases). This CDR3 spans 14 amino acids. Per the germline V gene, CDR1 is ENHRY and CDR2 is SYGVKD. V lost 5 bases and J lost 4, with 11 bases in between. In DNA, the CDR3 is TGTGCCATCAGTCGACAGTCCTTTAATGAAAAACTGTTTTTT. This gives the protein CAISRQSFNEKLFF.

The V gene is TRBV18, the J gene TRBJ2-3, with TRBD2 as a possible D gene (5 bases). Germline CDR1 and CDR2: KGHSH and LQKENI. The CDR3 covers 15 residues. V lost 3 bases to trimming and J lost 4 bases, with 14 bases between them. In DNA, the CDR3 is TGTGCCAGCTCACCGAGTTTTAGCGTGGCAGATACGCAGTATTTT. Its protein is CASSPSFSVADTQYF.

V and J are TRBV10-3 and TRBJ1-5; 7 nucleotides match TRBD1. This CDR3 has 14 amino acids. Trimming at V came to 6 bases and at J to 7 bases, leaving 9 bases not matched to a gene. Per germline, CDR1 ENHRY and CDR2 SYGVKD. Written as DNA, the CDR3 is TGTGCCATCAGCAAGACAGGGAATAACCAGCCCCAGCATTTT. It yields the protein CAISKTGNNQPQHF.

The chain is built from TRBV4-3 and TRBJ2-1, with TRBD2 matching 16 bases. Per the germline V gene, CDR1 is LGHNA and CDR2 is YSLEER. CDR3 size: 18 residues. The ends lost 2 bases at V and 8 bases at J; junction bases unmatched: 9. The CDR3: CASSQYAGLAGGPDEQFF. CDR3 coding DNA: TGCGCCAGCAGCCAATATGCGGGACTAGCGGGAGGGCCGGATGAGCAGTTCTTC.

The chain employs TRBV29-1 and TRBJ1-1, with a possible D match to TRBD1 (5 bases). Germline-derived CDR1 and CDR2 are SQVTM and ANQGSEA. This CDR3 contains 13 residues. V gave up 7 bases and J gave up 0 bases, with 12 bases separating them. In DNA form, the CDR3 reads TGCAGCGCTGGGGCGGGGGTGAACACTGAAGCTTTCTTT. It translates to CSAGAGVNTEAFF.

Only a few counts were recorded for this clone. The CDR3 sequence is CASSLSPETRTYEQYF. The CDR3 region has the DNA TGTGCCAGCAGTTTATCCCCTGAGACACGTACCTACGAGCAGTACTTC. The chain joins TRBV28 to TRBJ2-7; D is undetermined. CDR3 length equals 16 residues. The germline gives CDR1 MDHEN, CDR2 SYDVKM. V dropped 1 base and J dropped 2 bases, with 15 bases sitting between them. Full variable domain (rest looked up from reference TRBV28 and TRBJ2-7): DVKVTQSSRYLVKRTGEKVFLECVQDMDHENMFWYRQDPGLGLRLIYFSYDVKMKEKGDIPEGYSVSREKKERFSLILESASTNQTSMYLCASSLSPETRTYEQYFGPGTRLTVT.